A single sample is the source of the 21 T cell receptor beta chains below, sequenced in a study of CD8 T cells in ankylosing spondylitis. Whole-study results and caveats: What seemed typical of ankylosing spondylitis blood was a TCR beta motif built from eight highly homologous variants.

MiXCR was run by TCRdb on the 5' RACE reads, yielding one entry per CDR3 protein. In the table there are a few hundred thousand distinct CDR3 sequences, approximately 20% of which are singletons. Their antigens are not known. Material: blood, either unsorted or a sorted T cell fraction (not recorded which). Every receptor here comes from a male donor with ankylosing spondylitis.

This clonotype was seen repeatedly, ten times or more. This chain connects TRBV20-1 to TRBJ2-5, with D possibly called TRBD1 or TRBD2 (6 bases each). The CDR3 runs to 12 residues. Germline loops: CDR1 DFQATT, CDR2 SNEGSKA (reference sequence). Trimming cost V 7 bases and J 5 bases, with 14 bases left between them. In DNA, the CDR3 is TGCAGTGTCGGGGGCTTCGGGGAGACCCAGTACTTC. Amino acids: CSVGGFGETQYF.

V and J are TRBV6-5 and TRBJ1-1, with D hard to call. CDR1 is MNHEY, CDR2 SVGAGI, per germline. Trimming left V 7 bases short and J 14 bases short, with 17 bases between. The CDR3 totals 11 residues. CDR3 DNA sequence: TGTGCCAGCAACAACGGGAGGGAAGGCTTCTTT. Amino acid sequence: CASNNGREGFF.

The chain carries TRBV12-3 or TRBV12-4 and TRBJ1-6; D is undetermined. The CDR3 sequence is 14 residues long. V lost 8 bases, J lost 8 bases, and 16 bases lay in between. This chain's CDR3 is CASGLQSGYSPLHF. The CDR3 nucleotides are TGTGCCAGCGGACTCCAATCGGGATATTCACCCCTCCACTTT.

This clonotype turned up a few times. The rearrangement joins TRBV6-2 or TRBV6-3 to TRBJ1-5, with D maybe TRBD1 (6 bases). V dropped 6 bases and J dropped 0 bases, with 12 bases sitting between them. This CDR3 region has 15 residues. Germline CDR1 MNHEY, CDR2 SVGEGT. The CDR3 DNA reads as TGTGCCAGCAGACGGGACAACAATAGCAATCAGCCCCAGCATTTT. This sequence encodes CASRRDNNSNQPQHF.

For this clonotype: One end of the junction varies from germline; a read error may be responsible. The V and J genes are TRBV3-1 and TRBJ1-1; the match to TRBD1 covers 8 bases. The CDR3 spans 16 residues. CDR1 is LGHDT, CDR2 YNNKEL, per germline (reference sequence). This CDR3 is CACSETGVGVNTEAFF. The CDR3 DNA is TGTGCCTGCAGTGAGACAGGGGTCGGGGTAAACACTGAAGCTTTCTTT.

The chain is built from TRBV20-1 and TRBJ1-5; 7 nucleotides line up with TRBD1. Trimming at V came to 6 bases and at J to 0 bases, leaving 5 bases not matched to a gene. Germline V gene lookup returns CDR1 DFQATT and CDR2 SNEGSKA (reference sequence). The CDR3 has 14 residues. Here the CDR3 DNA reads TGCAGTGCCTCAGGGACAGCTAGCAATCAGCCCCAGCATTTT. Protein product: CSASGTASNQPQHF.

J is TRBJ2-5 and V is TRBV29-1, with D unresolved. Germline V gene sequence: CDR1 SQVTM, CDR2 ANQGSEA. The CDR3 runs 13 residues. Between the trimmed V and J ends, which lost 3 bases and 1 base, there was a span of 9 bases. CDR3 coding DNA: TGCAGCGTTGAGGTCAATCCCCAAGAGACCCAGTACTTC. This encodes CSVEVNPQETQYF.

This clonotype was picked up a small number of times. This rearrangement joins TRBV29-1 to TRBJ2-6; maybe TRBD1 (5 bases). The CDR3 covers 15 residues. Germline CDR1 is SQVTM and CDR2 is ANQGSEA. The V gene lost 1 base and the J gene lost 2 bases, with 9 bases spanning the gap. The CDR3 bases are TGCAGCGTTGAAGCCCCAGGGACTGGGGCCAACGTCCTGACTTTC. Translation gives CSVEAPGTGANVLTF.

The rearrangement joins TRBV5-1 to TRBJ2-1; the D gene is possibly TRBD1 (6 bases). Trimming cost V 2 bases and J 4 bases, with 13 bases left between them. The CDR3 loop spans 15 amino acids. The germline V gene encodes CDR1 SGHRS and CDR2 YFSETQ. The DNA for the CDR3 is TGCGCCAGCAGCTTCGGGACGGGACAATACAATGAGCAGTTCTTC. It translates to CASSFGTGQYNEQFF.

The V call is TRBV6-1, the J call TRBJ1-5; D not resolved. CDR1 and CDR2 (germline): MNHNS, SASEGT. The V end lost 1 base, the J end lost 7 bases, and 17 bases lay between the germline ends. CDR3 length: 16 amino acids. The CDR3 region is CASSEVLFRIGQPQHF. DNA of the CDR3: TGTGCCAGCAGTGAAGTTCTGTTCAGGATAGGGCAGCCCCAGCATTTT.

This rearrangement joins TRBV12-5 to TRBJ1-5, with a weak D call TRBD1 (5 bases). The V gene lost 8 bases and the J gene lost 0 bases, with 8 bases spanning the gap. Looked up from germline, CDR1 is LGHNT and CDR2 is FRNRAP. The CDR3 is 13 amino acids. The CDR3 nucleotides are TGTGCTAGTCAGGGATATAGCAATCAGCCCCAGCATTTT. Its translation is CASQGYSNQPQHF.

This clonotype was found a few times. The rearrangement joins TRBV7-2 to TRBJ2-7, with D perhaps TRBD1 or TRBD2 (5 bases each). This CDR3 spans 14 amino acids. The V end was cut by 0 bases, the J end by 4 bases, with 10 bases between. The germline gives CDR1 SGHTA, CDR2 FQGNSA. CDR3 DNA sequence: TGTGCCAGCAGCTTAGCCGGGACGGCATACGAGCAGTACTTC. This gives the protein CASSLAGTAYEQYF.

The V gene is TRBV13, the J gene TRBJ2-7; no definite D call. The germline gives CDR1 PRHDT, CDR2 FYEKMQ (reference sequence). V was clipped by 5 bases and J by 5 bases, with 10 bases between them. The CDR3 runs 12 residues. The DNA for the CDR3 is TGTGCCAGCAGCGCCATTCGCGACGAGCAGTACTTC. Protein sequence: CASSAIRDEQYF.

This clonotype was observed many times. The chain links TRBV30 to TRBJ2-7; TRBD1 is a possible D gene (6 bases). Germline V gene sequence: CDR1 GTSNPN, CDR2 SVGIG (reference sequence). The CDR3 has 12 amino acids. V lost 2 bases, J lost 4 bases, and 9 bases lay in between. The chain's CDR3 is CAWSPQGYEQYF. CDR3 coding DNA: TGTGCCTGGAGTCCTCAGGGGTACGAGCAGTACTTC.

The V gene is TRBV10-3, the J gene TRBJ2-1; TRBD2 aligns across 10 bases. CDR1 ENHRY and CDR2 SYGVKD come from the germline V gene. This CDR3 region has 18 residues. Unmatched junction bases numbered 11, after V lost 4 bases and J lost 2 bases. The CDR3 reads CAISAAPSGRPTYNEQFF. The DNA of the CDR3 is TGTGCCATCAGTGCCGCCCCTAGCGGGAGACCTACCTACAATGAGCAGTTCTTC.

This clonotype has a handful of counts. The J gene is TRBJ1-2, the V gene TRBV19; D not certain. Germline V gene data show CDR1 as LNHDA and CDR2 as SQIVND (reference sequence). The CDR3 has 12 amino acids. V was clipped by 6 bases and J by 0 bases, with 5 bases between them. CDR3 bases: TGTGCCAGTAGGACCCCTAACTATGGCTACACCTTC. Translation: CASRTPNYGYTF.

This clonotype was seen only a few times. The rearrangement uses TRBV7-2 and TRBJ1-2, with D uncertain. With 5 bases removed from V and 0 bases from J, the gap between germline ends came to 10 bases. In germline, CDR1 is SGHTA, CDR2 FQGNSA. The CDR3 extends over 14 amino acids. The CDR3 DNA sequence: TGTGCCAGCAGCCAGGAGCCTGCTAACTATGGCTACACCTTC. Translation: CASSQEPANYGYTF.

This chain uses TRBV9 with TRBJ2-2; possible D gene TRBD2, 5 bases. V was shortened by 0 bases and J by 4 bases, with 13 bases between the two germline ends. The germline V gene encodes CDR1 SGDLS and CDR2 YYNGEE. The CDR3 length is 16 residues. CDR3 in DNA: TGTGCCAGCAGCGTAGGTGAGGGATACATCACCGGGGAGCTGTTTTTT. Residues: CASSVGEGYITGELFF.

This clonotype was counted only a few times. V usage is TRBV6-4 and J usage is TRBJ2-3; a possible D gene is TRBD1 (6 bases). The CDR3 spans 16 residues. Germline V gene lookup returns CDR1 MRHNA and CDR2 SNTAGT. V was cut by 3 bases and J by 3 bases, with 16 bases left in between. DNA for the CDR3: TGTGCCAGCAGTGATGCCAGGGGTAGTTCGACAGATACGCAGTATTTT. Protein: CASSDARGSSTDTQYF.

The chain uses TRBV29-1 and TRBJ1-2; D is unresolved. Looked up from germline, CDR1 is SQVTM and CDR2 is ANQGSEA. V was trimmed by 6 bases and J by 10 bases, leaving 15 bases between them. CDR3 length equals 11 residues. CDR3 loop: CSVKRDENYTF. For the CDR3, the DNA is TGCAGCGTCAAAAGGGATGAAAACTACACCTTC.

The genes are TRBV5-1 and TRBJ2-5; 9 positions match TRBD2. CDR3 length: 17 residues. The germline gives CDR1 SGHRS, CDR2 YFSETQ. V shed 1 base and J 0 bases; nucleotides not matched to a gene: 7. The CDR3 is CASSLSGLALYQETQYF. The CDR3, as DNA: TGCGCCAGCAGCTTGAGTGGACTAGCGCTGTACCAAGAGACCCAGTACTTC. The variable domain in full, completed from reference TRBV5-1 and TRBJ2-5, reads KAGVTQTPRYLIKTRGQQVTLSCSPISGHRSVSWYQQTPGQGLQFLFEYFSETQRNKGNFPGRFSGRQFSNSRSEMNVSTLELGDSALYLCASSLSGLALYQETQYFGPGTRLLVL.